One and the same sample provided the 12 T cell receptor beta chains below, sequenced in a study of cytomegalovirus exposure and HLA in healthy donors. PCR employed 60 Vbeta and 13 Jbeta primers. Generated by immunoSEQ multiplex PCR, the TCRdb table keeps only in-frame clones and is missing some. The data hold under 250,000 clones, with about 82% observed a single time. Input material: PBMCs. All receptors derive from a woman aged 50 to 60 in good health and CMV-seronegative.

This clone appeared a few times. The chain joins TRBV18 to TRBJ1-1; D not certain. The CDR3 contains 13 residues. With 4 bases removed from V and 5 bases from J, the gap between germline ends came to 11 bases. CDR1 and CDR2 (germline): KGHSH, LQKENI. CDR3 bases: TGTGCCAGCTCACAGGGAGAGAATACTGAAGCTTTCTTT. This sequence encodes CASSQGENTEAFF.

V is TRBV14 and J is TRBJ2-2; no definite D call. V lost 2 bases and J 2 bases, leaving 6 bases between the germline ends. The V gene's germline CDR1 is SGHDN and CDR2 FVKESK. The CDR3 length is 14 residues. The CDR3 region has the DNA TGTGCCAGCAGCCAAATACTAAACACCGGGGAGCTGTTTTTT. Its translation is CASSQILNTGELFF.

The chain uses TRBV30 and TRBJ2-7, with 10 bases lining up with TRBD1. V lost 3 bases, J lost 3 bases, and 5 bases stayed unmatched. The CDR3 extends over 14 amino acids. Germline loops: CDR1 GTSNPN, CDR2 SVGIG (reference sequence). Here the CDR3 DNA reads TGTGCCTGGAGCCCAAGGACAGGGGGCTACGAGCAGTACTTC. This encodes CAWSPRTGGYEQYF. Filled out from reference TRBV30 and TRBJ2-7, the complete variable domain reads SQTIHQWPATLVQPVGSPLSLECTVEGTSNPNLYWYRQAAGRGLQLLFYSVGIGQISSEVPQNLSASRPQDRQFILSSKKLLLSDSGFYLCAWSPRTGGYEQYFGPGTRLTVT.

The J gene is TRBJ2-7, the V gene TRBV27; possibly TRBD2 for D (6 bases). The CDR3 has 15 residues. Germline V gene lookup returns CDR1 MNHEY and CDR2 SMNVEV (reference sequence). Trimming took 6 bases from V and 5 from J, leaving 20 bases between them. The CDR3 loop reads CASSLTRDSGNEQYF. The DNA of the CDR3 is TGTGCCAGCAGCCTAACCCGGGACTCGGGCAACGAGCAGTACTTC.

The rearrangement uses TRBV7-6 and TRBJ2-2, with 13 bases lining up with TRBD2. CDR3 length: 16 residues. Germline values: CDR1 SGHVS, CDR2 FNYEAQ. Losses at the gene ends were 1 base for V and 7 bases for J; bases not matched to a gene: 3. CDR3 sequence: CASSLGTSGSVGELFF. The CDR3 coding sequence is TGTGCCAGCAGCTTAGGGACTAGCGGGAGCGTCGGGGAGCTGTTTTTT.

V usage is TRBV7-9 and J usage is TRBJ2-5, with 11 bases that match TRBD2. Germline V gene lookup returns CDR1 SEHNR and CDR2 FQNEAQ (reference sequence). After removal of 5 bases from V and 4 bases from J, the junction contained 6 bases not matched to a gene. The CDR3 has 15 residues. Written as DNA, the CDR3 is TGTGCCAGCAGCCTTACTAGCGGGAGAGGAGAGACCCAGTACTTC. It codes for CASSLTSGRGETQYF.

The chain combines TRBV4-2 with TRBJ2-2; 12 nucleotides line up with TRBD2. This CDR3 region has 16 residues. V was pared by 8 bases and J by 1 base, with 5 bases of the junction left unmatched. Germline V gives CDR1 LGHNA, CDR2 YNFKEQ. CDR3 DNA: TGTGCCAGCGCCCGGGGACTAGCGGGGAACACCGGGGAGCTGTTTTTT. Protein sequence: CASARGLAGNTGELFF.

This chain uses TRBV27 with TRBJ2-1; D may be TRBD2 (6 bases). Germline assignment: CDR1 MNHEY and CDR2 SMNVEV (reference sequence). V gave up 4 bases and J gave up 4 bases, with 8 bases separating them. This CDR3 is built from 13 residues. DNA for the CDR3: TGTGCCAGCAGTTATGGGGGGTACAATGAGCAGTTCTTC. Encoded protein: CASSYGGYNEQFF.

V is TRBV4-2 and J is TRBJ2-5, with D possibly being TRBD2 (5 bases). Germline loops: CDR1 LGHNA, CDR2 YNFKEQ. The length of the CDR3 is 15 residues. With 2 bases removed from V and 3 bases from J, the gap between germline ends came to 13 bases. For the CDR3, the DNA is TGTGCCAGCAGCCAACAAGAGCGGTCGAAAGAGACCCAGTACTTC. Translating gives CASSQQERSKETQYF.

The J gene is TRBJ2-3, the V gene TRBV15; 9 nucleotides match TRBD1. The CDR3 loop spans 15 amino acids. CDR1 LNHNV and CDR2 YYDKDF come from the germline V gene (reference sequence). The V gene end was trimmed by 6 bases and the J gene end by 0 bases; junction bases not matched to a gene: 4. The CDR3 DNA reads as TGTGCCACCAGTGCCGGACAGGGGAGCACAGATACGCAGTATTTT. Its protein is CATSAGQGSTDTQYF.

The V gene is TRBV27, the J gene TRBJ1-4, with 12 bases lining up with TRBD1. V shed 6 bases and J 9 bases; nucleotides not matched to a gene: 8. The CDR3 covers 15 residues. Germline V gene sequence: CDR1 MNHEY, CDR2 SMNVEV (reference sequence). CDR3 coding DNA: TGTGCCAGCAGACCCCCCGGGACAGGGGGCAAAAAACTGTTTTTT. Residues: CASRPPGTGGKKLFF. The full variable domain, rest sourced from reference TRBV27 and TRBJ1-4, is EAQVTQNPRYLITVTGKKLTVTCSQNMNHEYMSWYRQDPGLGLRQIYYSMNVEVTDKGDVPEGYKVSRKEKRNFPLILESPSPNQTSLYFCASRPPGTGGKKLFFGSGTQLSVL.

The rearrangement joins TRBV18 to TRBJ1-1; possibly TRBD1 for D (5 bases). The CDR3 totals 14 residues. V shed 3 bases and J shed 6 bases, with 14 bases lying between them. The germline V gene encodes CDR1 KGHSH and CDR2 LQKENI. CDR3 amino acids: CASSPQGRPAEAFF. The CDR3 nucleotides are TGTGCCAGCTCACCTCAGGGAAGGCCCGCTGAAGCTTTCTTT.